Below, 23 T cell receptor beta chains from the same sample are listed, as sequenced in a study of cytomegalovirus exposure and HLA in healthy donors. PCR involved 60 Vbeta and 13 Jbeta primers. Using immunoSEQ multiplex PCR, the repertoire was profiled, and TCRdb retains in-frame clones only, with some absent. Here the sample spans more than 95,000 clones, less than 85% being singletons. What was sequenced was PBMCs. Receptors were obtained from a female donor in good health and CMV-seronegative.

The chain employs TRBV11-2 and TRBJ2-2; perhaps TRBD1 as D (5 bases). Trimming stripped 4 bases from V and 7 bases from J, with 13 bases between. Germline V gene sequence: CDR1 SGHAT, CDR2 FQNNGV. The CDR3 spans 14 residues. CDR3 residues: CASSSGPLGGELFF. The CDR3, as DNA: TGTGCCAGCAGCTCAGGGCCCCTCGGCGGGGAGCTGTTTTTT.

The rearrangement uses TRBV7-9 and TRBJ2-1; 11 positions agree with TRBD2. After removal of 6 bases from V and 7 bases from J, the junction contained 8 bases not matched to a gene. This CDR3 has 15 amino acids. Germline CDR1 reads SEHNR; CDR2 reads FQNEAQ (reference sequence). CDR3 protein: CASSPQRLAGNEQFF. DNA of the CDR3: TGTGCCAGCAGTCCACAGCGACTAGCGGGGAATGAGCAGTTCTTC.

This clone was recorded a few times. The gene calls are TRBV10-3 and TRBJ2-5; D is possibly TRBD1 (5 bases). Germline assignment: CDR1 ENHRY and CDR2 SYGVKD. This CDR3 comprises 16 residues. V lost 0 bases, J lost 0 bases, and 11 bases lay in between. The CDR3: CAISESGSGNQETQYF. The CDR3 DNA reads TGTGCCATCAGTGAGTCGGGCTCAGGGAACCAAGAGACCCAGTACTTC.

This chain connects TRBV30 to TRBJ1-2; D is unclear. In germline, CDR1 is GTSNPN, CDR2 SVGIG (reference sequence). The CDR3 loop spans 13 amino acids. Trimming took off 0 bases at V and 6 bases at J, with 11 bases between the two ends. The CDR3 here is CAWSVLRSDGYTF. The CDR3 DNA sequence: TGTGCCTGGAGTGTACTTCGTTCCGATGGCTACACCTTC.

The chain joins TRBV5-4 to TRBJ1-2; D remains unclear. CDR1 and CDR2 from the germline V gene are SGHNT and YYREEE (reference sequence). This CDR3 has 14 amino acids. The V end lost 4 bases, the J end lost 2 bases, and 12 bases lay between the germline ends. The CDR3 nucleotides are TGTGCCAGCAGCCCGCGGCACGGCAACTATGGCTACACCTTC. As protein: CASSPRHGNYGYTF.

This clone showed up just once. The chain recombines TRBV5-1 with TRBJ1-1; D perhaps matches TRBD1 (6 bases). V gave up 1 base and J gave up 5 bases, with 15 bases separating them. The V gene's germline CDR1 is SGHRS and CDR2 YFSETQ. This CDR3 spans 15 amino acids. CDR3 sequence reads: CASSLTGRIGTEAFF. The CDR3 DNA follows: TGCGCCAGCAGCTTGACAGGGCGGATCGGAACTGAAGCTTTCTTT.

V and J are TRBV30 and TRBJ1-1; 9 bases are a match to TRBD1. Per germline, CDR1 GTSNPN and CDR2 SVGIG (reference sequence). The CDR3 length is 11 residues. The V gene end was trimmed by 4 bases and the J gene end by 8 bases; junction bases not matched to a gene: 2. The CDR3 sequence: CAWTGTGEAFF. The CDR3 nucleotides are TGTGCCTGGACGGGGACAGGGGAAGCTTTCTTT. The complete variable domain, with remaining parts taken from reference TRBV30 and TRBJ1-1, reads SQTIHQWPATLVQPVGSPLSLECTVEGTSNPNLYWYRQAAGRGLQLLFYSVGIGQISSEVPQNLSASRPQDRQFILSSKKLLLSDSGFYLCAWTGTGEAFFGQGTRLTVV.

In DNA, the CDR3 is TGTGCCAGCTCACCGGGACAGAACCATGGCTACACCTTC. This sequence encodes CASSPGQNHGYTF. The rearrangement joins TRBV18 to TRBJ1-2; the match to TRBD1 covers 7 bases. The CDR3 runs to 13 residues. Unmatched junction bases numbered 4, after V lost 3 bases and J lost 6 bases. Germline loops: CDR1 KGHSH, CDR2 LQKENI.

Details on this clone: One end of the junction is discordant with germline, which a read error may explain. This chain joins TRBV5-4 and TRBJ2-6; D may be TRBD1 (5 bases). CDR1 and CDR2 from the germline V gene are SGHNT and YYREEE (reference sequence). CDR3 size: 15 residues. DNA of the CDR3: TGTGCCAGCAGGACAGACTCCTCTGGGGCCAACGGCCTGACTTTC. This gives the protein CASRTDSSGANGLTF.

The chain joins TRBV29-1 to TRBJ1-1; the match to TRBD1 covers 9 bases. The germline V gene encodes CDR1 SQVTM and CDR2 ANQGSEA. The CDR3 contains 13 residues. Trimming at V came to 5 bases and at J to 3 bases, leaving 4 bases not matched to a gene. In DNA, the CDR3 is TGCAGCGTTAAGGGACAGGGTTACACTGAAGCTTTCTTT. This translates into CSVKGQGYTEAFF.

This chain uses TRBV6-5 with TRBJ2-3; 9 bases map to TRBD2. CDR1 MNHEY and CDR2 SVGAGI come from the germline V gene. Germline trimming cut 2 bases from V and 4 bases from J; bases unmatched to any gene: 7. This CDR3 has 16 amino acids. CDR3 nucleotide sequence: TGTGCCAGCAGTTACGATTGGCGGGGGGGAGCAGATACGCAGTATTTT. This encodes CASSYDWRGGADTQYF.

The V call is TRBV19, the J call TRBJ2-1, with TRBD2 identical over 9 bases. The CDR3 sequence is 13 residues long. The germline gives CDR1 LNHDA, CDR2 SQIVND (reference sequence). The V and J ends lost 5 bases and 14 bases, in that order; junction bases with no gene match: 10. The DNA for the CDR3 is TGTGCCAGTAGTTACCCGGCTAGCGGGGTGAAGTTCTTC. This gives the protein CASSYPASGVKFF.

The chain has TRBV7-9 and TRBJ2-3; no clear D gene. Looked up from germline, CDR1 is SEHNR and CDR2 is FQNEAQ (reference sequence). V lost 5 bases and J lost 5, with 17 bases in between. CDR3 length: 15 amino acids. CDR3 bases: TGTGCCAGCAGCCAAACTACGAGCACCCTAGATACGCAGTATTTT. It codes for CASSQTTSTLDTQYF.

The genes are TRBV4-1 and TRBJ1-6; TRBD1 might be the D (5 bases). CDR3 length: 16 residues. Germline V gene data show CDR1 as MGHRA and CDR2 as YSYEKL. Trimming left V 0 bases short and J 9 bases short, with 15 bases between. CDR3 in amino acids: CASSQEGRQFGSPLHF. CDR3 coding DNA: TGCGCCAGCAGCCAAGAGGGTAGACAGTTTGGTTCACCCCTCCACTTT.

This clone has only one observation. The V call is TRBV29-1, the J call TRBJ1-1, with D possibly being TRBD1 (5 bases). The CDR3 has 12 residues. Germline CDR1 reads SQVTM; CDR2 reads ANQGSEA. V was cut by 4 bases and J by 13 bases, with 19 bases left in between. As DNA, the CDR3 is TGCAGCGTTGTCCAGGGCCGGGTAAATGGTTTCTTT. It is translated as CSVVQGRVNGFF.

The rearrangement joins TRBV4-2 to TRBJ2-1; 7 bases agree with TRBD2. V was clipped by 1 base and J by 7 bases; unmatched bases: 13. The germline CDR1 and CDR2 sequences are LGHNA and YNFKEQ. This CDR3 region has 17 residues. The CDR3 coding sequence is TGTGCCAGCAGCCAAGGACGCGTGGCGGGAGTGGATAATGAGCAGTTCTTC. This encodes CASSQGRVAGVDNEQFF.

The count of this clone is one. The chain recombines TRBV2 with TRBJ1-1; 8 bases are a match to TRBD1. Germline trimming cut 3 bases from V and 4 bases from J; bases unmatched to any gene: 4. The CDR3 totals 14 residues. Per the germline V gene, CDR1 is SNHLY and CDR2 is FYNNEI. CDR3 coding DNA: TGTGCCAGCAGTGATGCAGGGGGCAGCACTGAAGCTTTCTTT. This encodes CASSDAGGSTEAFF.

This clone has only one observation. J is TRBJ1-1 and V is TRBV27; the match to TRBD1 covers 7 bases. Germline CDR1 and CDR2: MNHEY and SMNVEV (reference sequence). J gave up 1 base and V 5 bases, and 13 bases lay outside the gene matches. The CDR3 covers 17 residues. CDR3 in amino acids: CASSTRIQGRGNTEAFF. For the CDR3, the DNA is TGTGCCAGCAGTACCCGAATACAGGGGCGCGGGAACACTGAAGCTTTCTTT.

Only one count was recorded for this clone. The chain employs TRBV6-1 and TRBJ2-5; 7 bases map to TRBD1. The V segment lost 5 bases and the J segment 3 bases; nucleotides outside the gene matches: 3. The CDR3 sequence is 13 residues long. In germline, CDR1 is MNHNS, CDR2 SASEGT. DNA of the CDR3: TGTGCCAGCAGTCGGACAGGAAAAGAGACCCAGTACTTC. It codes for CASSRTGKETQYF.

The rearrangement links TRBV7-9 to TRBJ2-1, with a tentative D call TRBD2 (5 bases). V was pared by 0 bases and J by 9 bases, with 12 bases between. CDR1 is SEHNR, CDR2 FQNEAQ, per germline (reference sequence). This CDR3 contains 14 residues. The CDR3 sequence is CASSLAGVDGEQFF. CDR3 nucleotide sequence: TGTGCCAGCAGCTTAGCGGGAGTTGACGGTGAGCAGTTCTTC. Supplemented by reference TRBV7-9 and TRBJ2-1, the full variable domain reads DTGVSQNPRHKITKRGQNVTFRCDPISEHNRLYWYRQTLGQGPEFLTYFQNEAQLEKSRLLSDRFSAERPKGSFSTLEIQRTEQGDSAMYLCASSLAGVDGEQFFGPGTRLTVL.

The chain employs TRBV9 and TRBJ2-7, with 8 nucleotides matching TRBD2. CDR3 length: 16 residues. CDR1 is SGDLS and CDR2 is YYNGEE in the germline V gene. Trimming removed 0 bases from V and 3 bases from J; junction bases left unmatched: 8. DNA of the CDR3: TGTGCCAGCAGCGTAGACCCCACGGGAGGGGGCTACGAGCAGTACTTC. It translates to CASSVDPTGGGYEQYF.

CDR3 protein: CASSQDPDRGRTGELFF. The CDR3 nucleotides are TGCGCCAGCAGCCAAGATCCGGACAGGGGGCGCACCGGGGAGCTGTTTTTT. The chain joins TRBV4-1 to TRBJ2-2; 11 nucleotides agree with TRBD1. The CDR3 length is 17 residues. The V segment lost 0 bases and the J segment 4 bases; nucleotides outside the gene matches: 4. Germline V gene sequence: CDR1 MGHRA, CDR2 YSYEKL.

The chain uses TRBV11-3 and TRBJ2-2; 7 bases match TRBD1. The V and J ends lost 5 bases and 4 bases, in that order; junction bases with no gene match: 10. This CDR3 spans 16 amino acids. Germline values: CDR1 SGHNT, CDR2 YENEEA. The CDR3 region is CASSPRGQVGTGELFF. As DNA, the CDR3 is TGTGCCAGCAGCCCACGAGGACAGGTGGGCACCGGGGAGCTGTTTTTT. The full variable domain, its missing parts supplied by reference TRBV11-3 and TRBJ2-2, is EAGVVQSPRYKIIEKKQPVAFWCNPISGHNTLYWYLQNLGQGPELLIRYENEEAVDDSQLPKDRFSAERLKGVDSTLKIQPAELGDSAVYLCASSPRGQVGTGELFFGEGSRLTVL.